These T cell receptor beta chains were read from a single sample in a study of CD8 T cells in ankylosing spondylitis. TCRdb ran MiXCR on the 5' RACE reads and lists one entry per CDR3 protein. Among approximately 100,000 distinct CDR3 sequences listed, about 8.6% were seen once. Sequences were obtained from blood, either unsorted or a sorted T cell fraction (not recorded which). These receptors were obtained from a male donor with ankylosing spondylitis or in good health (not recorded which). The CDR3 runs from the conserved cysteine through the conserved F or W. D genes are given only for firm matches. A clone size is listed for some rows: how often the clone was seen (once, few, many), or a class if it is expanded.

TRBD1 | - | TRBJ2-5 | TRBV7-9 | CASSSQRTGPTQYF | TGTGCCAGCAGCTCCCAAAGGACAGGACCGACCCAGTACTTC
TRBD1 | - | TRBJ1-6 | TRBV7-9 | CASSSTGDSPLHF | TGTGCCAGCAGCTCAACAGGGGATTCACCCCTCCACTTT
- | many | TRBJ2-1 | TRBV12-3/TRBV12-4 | CASSFALSSYNEQFF | TGTGCCAGCAGTTTCGCGTTAAGCTCCTACAATGAGCAGTTCTTC
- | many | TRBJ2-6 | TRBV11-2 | CASSGANVLTF | TGTGCCAGCAGTGGGGCCAACGTCCTGACTTTC
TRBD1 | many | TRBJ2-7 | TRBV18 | CASSPDRVGYEQYF | TGTGCCAGCTCACCTGACAGGGTCGGATACGAGCAGTACTTC
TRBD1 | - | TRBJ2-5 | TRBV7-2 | CASSVRQGAQETQYF | TGTGCCAGCAGCGTCCGACAGGGGGCACAAGAGACCCAGTACTTC
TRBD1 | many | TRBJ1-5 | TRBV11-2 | CASSPGQHQPQHF | TGTGCCAGCAGCCCGGGACAGCATCAGCCCCAGCATTTT
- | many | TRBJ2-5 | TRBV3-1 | CASSLRGAGTQYF | TGTGCCAGCAGCCTCCGGGGGGCTGGGACCCAGTACTTC
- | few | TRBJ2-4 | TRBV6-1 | CASMLGQRKNIQYF | TGTGCCAGCATGTTAGGGCAGCGCAAAAACATTCAGTACTTC
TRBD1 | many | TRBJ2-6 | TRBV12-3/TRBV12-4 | CASRFRGLGANVLTF | TGTGCCAGCAGGTTCAGGGGGCTCGGGGCCAACGTCCTGACTTTC
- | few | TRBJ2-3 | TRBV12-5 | CASGPLASDSTDTQYF | TGTGCTAGTGGCCCTCTGGCTAGCGATAGCACAGATACGCAGTATTTT
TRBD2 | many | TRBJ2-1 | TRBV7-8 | CASSLGLAGNNEQFF | TGTGCCAGCAGCCTGGGACTAGCGGGTAACAATGAGCAGTTCTTC
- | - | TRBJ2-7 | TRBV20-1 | CSAGHSYVQYF | TGCAGTGCTGGCCACTCCTACGTGCAGTACTTC
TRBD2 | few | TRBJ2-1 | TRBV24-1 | CATGAGGPERNEQFF | TGTGCCACCGGCGCGGGAGGGCCGGAGAGAAATGAGCAGTTCTTC
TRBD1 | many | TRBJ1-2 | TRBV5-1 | CASSLTLYMTGGGYTF | TGCGCCAGCAGCTTGACGTTATATATGACAGGGGGCGGCTACACCTTC
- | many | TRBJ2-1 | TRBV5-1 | CASSGAVGIHEQFF | TGCGCCAGCAGTGGGGCGGTAGGGATCCATGAGCAGTTCTTC
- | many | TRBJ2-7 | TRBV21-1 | CASSKGNSYEKEQYF | TGTGCCAGCAGCAAAGGGAACAGCTACGAGAAAGAGCAGTACTTC
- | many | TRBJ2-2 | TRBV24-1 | CATSDGSADITANTGELFF | TGTGCCACCAGTGACGGTTCAGCGGATATTACCGCGAACACCGGGGAGCTGTTTTTT
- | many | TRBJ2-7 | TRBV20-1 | CSARNRLSSYEQYF | TGCAGTGCTAGGAACAGGTTGAGCTCCTACGAGCAGTACTTC
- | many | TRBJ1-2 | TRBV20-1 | CSARDGLYGYTF | TGCAGTGCTAGGGACGGCCTCTATGGCTACACCTTC
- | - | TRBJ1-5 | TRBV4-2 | CASSYTGNQPQHF | TGTGCCAGCAGCTATACAGGGAATCAGCCCCAGCATTTT
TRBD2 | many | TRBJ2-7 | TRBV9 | CASSPRTSAGSYEQYF | TGTGCCAGCAGCCCCCGTACTAGCGCCGGCTCCTACGAGCAGTACTTC
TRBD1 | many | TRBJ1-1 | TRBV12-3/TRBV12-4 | CASSLRGPRGKLFF | TGTGCCAGCAGTTTAAGGGGGCCAAGGGGGAAGCTTTTCTTT
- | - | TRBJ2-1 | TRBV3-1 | CATSQGWWGGKANEQFF | TGTGCCACCAGCCAAGGTTGGTGGGGAGGAAAGGCCAATGAGCAGTTCTTC
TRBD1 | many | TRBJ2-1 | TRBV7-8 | CASATGTGPNEQFF | TGTGCCAGCGCTACCGGGACAGGGCCCAATGAGCAGTTCTTC
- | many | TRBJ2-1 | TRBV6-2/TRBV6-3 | CASSYSPLNEQFF | TGTGCCAGCAGTTACTCCCCCCTGAATGAGCAGTTCTTC
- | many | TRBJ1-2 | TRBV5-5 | CASSEGTNYGYTF | TGTGCCAGCAGCGAGGGAACGAACTATGGCTACACCTTC
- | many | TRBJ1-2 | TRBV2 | CASSDWGVLANGYTF | TGTGCCAGCAGTGATTGGGGAGTTCTGGCGAATGGCTACACCTTC